Sequencing of this TCR beta chain was carried out in a study of T-cell reconstitution after alpha-beta-depleted transplantation in children. Points from the study as a whole: As was reported, about two months after transplant, alpha-beta T cells came from several hundred expanded graft clones. Some patients' high day-60 TCRbeta diversity was attributed to recipient cells surviving conditioning. It was newly produced T cells that mostly accounted for T-cell counts and diversity one year after transplant.

This sample's TCRbeta library carried unique molecular identifier barcodes. TCRdb recomputed calls from the PCR reads with MiXCR, one row per CDR3 protein. Altogether about 200,000 distinct CDR3 sequences are present, 7% to 9% being singletons, with the ten largest covering 35%. Comment on this clonotype: Its antigen is undetermined.

This sequence originates from a male patient aged 2-15 years who had a stem cell transplant for acute myeloid leukemia, so the T cells may come from the graft donor. Sample: PBMCs, mostly from graft donor cells, taken 360 days after TCRalphabeta/CD19-depleted stem cell transplant.

The CDR3 region has the DNA TGTGCCAGTAGCCCGGGGGCTACAGTTGAAGCTTTCTTT. Protein: CASSPGATVEAFF. The rearrangement uses TRBV19 and TRBJ1-1; possible D gene TRBD1, 6 bases. The CDR3 extends over 13 amino acids. Germline CDR1 LNHDA, CDR2 SQIVND (reference sequence). The V and J ends lost 6 bases and 7 bases respectively, with 15 bases between them.